A single sample gave rise to the 30 T cell receptor beta chains below, sequenced in a study of blood T cell repertoires in COVID-19. Data came from immunoSEQ multiplex PCR; TCRdb stores just in-frame clones and leaves some out. The sample includes 400,000 to 550,000 clones, around 89% seen only once; the top ten take approximately 4.3%. Sequencing used peripheral blood. These receptors all come from a young woman with acute or convalescent COVID-19.

V and J are TRBV13 and TRBJ2-7; 10 bases are shared with TRBD1. J lost 4 bases, V lost 2 bases, and 8 bases had no gene match. CDR3 size: 16 residues. Looked up from germline, CDR1 is PRHDT and CDR2 is FYEKMQ (reference sequence). In DNA, the CDR3 is TGTGCCAGCAGCTTATACGGGGACAGGGGAATATACGAGCAGTACTTC. This translates into CASSLYGDRGIYEQYF.

The CDR3 nucleotides are TGTGCTAGTGGTTTGGTTCGCAATGAGCAGTTCTTC. This translates into CASGLVRNEQFF. The genes are TRBV12-5 and TRBJ2-1; D is unresolved. The CDR3 runs to 12 residues. Germline V gives CDR1 LGHNT, CDR2 FRNRAP. V lost 0 bases to trimming and J lost 6 bases, with 3 bases between them.

The V call is TRBV7-9, the J call TRBJ2-7; perhaps TRBD1 as D (6 bases). From germline, CDR1 is SEHNR and CDR2 FQNEAQ (reference sequence). CDR3 length: 13 amino acids. The V end was cut by 5 bases, the J end by 2 bases, with 10 bases between. The CDR3 sequence: CASSARDTYEQYF. The CDR3 DNA reads as TGTGCCAGCAGCGCTCGGGACACCTACGAGCAGTACTTC.

The V and J genes are TRBV20-1 and TRBJ1-3, with unresolved D. The CDR3 runs to 13 residues. The V gene's germline CDR1 is DFQATT and CDR2 SNEGSKA (reference sequence). V shed 3 bases and J shed 4 bases, with 10 bases lying between them. CDR3 DNA sequence: TGCAGTGCTAGTACGGGGTTGGGAAACACCATATATTTT. Amino acid sequence: CSASTGLGNTIYF.

This rearrangement joins TRBV11-2 to TRBJ1-2; D not resolved. Germline V gives CDR1 SGHAT, CDR2 FQNNGV. The CDR3 loop spans 13 amino acids. Trimming pared 4 bases from V and 4 bases from J, leaving 10 bases between. The CDR3 DNA reads as TGTGCCAGCAGCTCCCCGGAGGGCTATGGCTACACCTTC. This encodes CASSSPEGYGYTF.

The chain couples TRBV6-5 to TRBJ1-4; weak D call: TRBD1 (6 bases). V gave up 5 bases and J gave up 3 bases, with 10 bases separating them. The CDR3 runs to 14 residues. Germline V lookup: CDR1 MNHEY, CDR2 SVGAGI. The CDR3 DNA is TGTGCCAGCAGTCCACAGGGCCCTAATGAAAAACTGTTTTTT. Amino acids: CASSPQGPNEKLFF.

This chain links TRBV4-1 with TRBJ2-3; 13 bases agree with TRBD2. CDR1 MGHRA and CDR2 YSYEKL come from the germline V gene. The CDR3 is 16 residues long. J was trimmed by 4 bases and V by 8 bases; bases with no gene match: 9. CDR3 amino acids: CASSGTSGVGADTQYF. The CDR3 bases are TGCGCCAGCTCAGGGACTAGCGGGGTAGGGGCAGATACGCAGTATTTT.

This clone was detected only once. The chain joins TRBV5-4 to TRBJ2-2; tentatively, D is TRBD2 (6 bases). The CDR3 is made up of 14 amino acids. The V gene's germline CDR1 is SGHNT and CDR2 YYREEE (reference sequence). V was cut by 5 bases and J by 1 base, with 9 bases left in between. CDR3 sequence: CASSRGMNTGELFF. CDR3 sequence (DNA): TGTGCCAGCAGTCGGGGGATGAACACCGGGGAGCTGTTTTTT.

V usage is TRBV5-1 and J usage is TRBJ2-3, with 10 bases lining up with TRBD2. V trimming: 5 bases; J trimming: 2 bases; junction bases outside the gene matches: 8. CDR3 length: 16 residues. Germline values: CDR1 SGHRS, CDR2 YFSETQ. The chain's CDR3 is CASSTLAGEDTDTQYF. Here the CDR3 DNA reads TGCGCCAGCAGTACCCTAGCGGGGGAGGACACAGATACGCAGTATTTT.

The chain carries TRBV4-1 and TRBJ2-3; unclear D gene. Deletions cut 4 bases from V and 3 bases from J, with 5 bases between. This CDR3 contains 12 residues. Germline V lookup: CDR1 MGHRA, CDR2 YSYEKL. CDR3 in amino acids: CASSPGTDTQYF. The DNA for the CDR3 is TGCGCCAGCAGCCCAGGTACAGATACGCAGTATTTT.

The genes are TRBV29-1 and TRBJ2-7; D is ambiguous. The germline V gene has CDR1 SQVTM and CDR2 ANQGSEA. Between the trimmed V and J ends, which lost 3 bases and 4 bases, there was a span of 10 bases. The CDR3 has 12 residues. CDR3 sequence reads: CSVEKDGYEQYF. Here the CDR3 DNA reads TGCAGCGTTGAGAAAGACGGGTACGAGCAGTACTTC.

The genes are TRBV4-1 and TRBJ1-5, with 7 bases that match TRBD1. From germline, CDR1 is MGHRA and CDR2 YSYEKL. CDR3 length: 18 amino acids. The ends lost 1 base at V and 5 bases at J; junction bases unmatched: 14. CDR3 sequence: CASSQVEYRGGDDQPQHF. The CDR3 region has the DNA TGCGCCAGCAGCCAAGTTGAATATCGAGGGGGCGATGATCAGCCCCAGCATTTT.

V is TRBV3-1 (or the pseudogene TRBV3-2) and J is TRBJ2-7; D is unclear. With 0 bases removed from V and 3 bases from J, the gap between germline ends came to 9 bases. This CDR3 region has 14 residues. CDR1 and CDR2 from the germline V gene are LGHDT and YNNKEL (reference sequence). The CDR3: CASSQEFSSYEQYF. The CDR3 bases are TGTGCCAGCAGCCAAGAATTTAGCAGCTACGAGCAGTACTTC.

The chain combines TRBV7-9 with TRBJ2-7, with a possible D match to TRBD2 (5 bases). The CDR3 runs to 15 residues. The V and J ends lost 1 base and 2 bases respectively, with 12 bases between them. CDR1 SEHNR and CDR2 FQNEAQ come from the germline V gene (reference sequence). CDR3 in DNA: TGTGCCAGCAGCTTAGAGGAGGACTTAGCCTACGAGCAGTACTTC. It encodes CASSLEEDLAYEQYF.

This clone appeared a single time. This chain joins TRBV5-4 and TRBJ1-4; D possibly corresponds to TRBD1 (6 bases). With 4 bases removed from V and 10 bases from J, the gap between germline ends came to 17 bases. From germline, CDR1 is SGHNT and CDR2 YYREEE (reference sequence). The CDR3 is made up of 14 amino acids. CDR3 amino acids: CASSPRQESGKLFF. CDR3 in DNA: TGTGCCAGCAGCCCACGACAGGAGTCGGGAAAACTGTTTTTT.

This clone has more than one count but fewer than ten. This sample also contains other DNA sequences that code for the same CDR3. This sequence joins TRBV10-1 and TRBJ2-1; 13 bases align to TRBD2. The germline gives CDR1 WNHNN, CDR2 SYGVQD (reference sequence). The trim removed 4 bases at V and 5 bases at J, leaving 5 bases unmatched. The CDR3 is 16 residues long. CDR3 sequence reads: CASSGPGLAGNNEQFF. The CDR3 DNA sequence: TGCGCCAGCAGTGGCCCGGGACTAGCGGGGAACAATGAGCAGTTCTTC.

Only one count was recorded for this clone. The chain has TRBV11-1 and TRBJ2-7, with 7 nucleotides matching TRBD1. The germline V gene has CDR1 SGHAT and CDR2 FQDESV (reference sequence). V was clipped by 5 bases and J by 3 bases; unmatched bases: 4. This CDR3 is built from 13 residues. The CDR3 spells CASSPTGIYEQYF. Written as DNA, the CDR3 is TGTGCCAGCAGCCCGACAGGGATCTACGAGCAGTACTTC.

The chain has TRBV9 and TRBJ2-5; 12 nucleotides agree with TRBD2. CDR1 is SGDLS, CDR2 YYNGEE, per germline. The V gene end was trimmed by 4 bases and the J gene end by 5 bases; junction bases not matched to a gene: 12. The CDR3 runs 17 residues. The CDR3 here is CASSLDASGGAGETQYF. The CDR3, as DNA: TGTGCCAGCAGCCTCGACGCTAGCGGGGGGGCGGGGGAGACCCAGTACTTC.

The rearrangement uses TRBV2 and TRBJ2-1; a weak D match, TRBD2 (6 bases). The CDR3 loop spans 12 amino acids. Per germline, CDR1 SNHLY and CDR2 FYNNEI. V gave up 4 bases and J gave up 6 bases, with 7 bases separating them. CDR3 bases: TGTGCCAGCAGTGCGGGAGTCAATGAGCAGTTCTTC. This translates into CASSAGVNEQFF.

The chain joins TRBV28 to TRBJ1-4; no clear D. Germline V gives CDR1 MDHEN, CDR2 SYDVKM. The CDR3 sequence is 15 residues long. The V end was cut by 2 bases, the J end by 4 bases, with 11 bases between. The CDR3 DNA follows: TGTGCCAGCAGTTTAGAGGTGAAGATTAATGAAAAACTGTTTTTT. Its protein is CASSLEVKINEKLFF.

The rearrangement joins TRBV4-1 to TRBJ1-1, with 9 nucleotides matching TRBD1. V shed 3 bases and J 9 bases; nucleotides not matched to a gene: 14. The CDR3 runs to 16 residues. CDR1 and CDR2 (germline): MGHRA, YSYEKL. The CDR3 bases are TGCGCCAGCAGCCATGGTCGCACAGGGGGCGAAGGGAAAGCTTTCTTT. Encoded protein: CASSHGRTGGEGKAFF.

The chain couples TRBV25-1 to TRBJ2-5; 11 positions agree with TRBD2. J lost 5 bases, V lost 8 bases, and 7 bases had no gene match. Germline V gives CDR1 MGHDK, CDR2 SYGVNS. The length of the CDR3 is 14 residues. In DNA, the CDR3 is TGTGCCAGCCGTACTAGCGGGGGCTATGAGACCCAGTACTTC. Its translation: CASRTSGGYETQYF.

This clone has only a few counts. The V gene is TRBV19, the J gene TRBJ1-1; a possible D gene is TRBD1 (6 bases). CDR3 length: 14 residues. The germline V gene encodes CDR1 LNHDA and CDR2 SQIVND (reference sequence). With 7 bases removed from V and 0 bases from J, the gap between germline ends came to 12 bases. CDR3 DNA sequence: TGTGCCAGTACCAGGGGTCGGGTGAACACTGAAGCTTTCTTT. Its translation: CASTRGRVNTEAFF.

V gene TRBV10-3 combines with J gene TRBJ1-1; no clear D gene. This CDR3 spans 14 amino acids. The germline gives CDR1 ENHRY, CDR2 SYGVKD. V dropped 2 bases and J dropped 1 base, with 8 bases sitting between them. The CDR3 region has the DNA TGTGCCATCAGTGAGCGTACTGGGAACACTGAAGCTTTCTTT. It encodes CAISERTGNTEAFF.

The rearrangement uses TRBV29-1 and TRBJ2-3, with D tentatively TRBD2 (7 bases). The CDR3 is 13 amino acids. Germline CDR1 reads SQVTM; CDR2 reads ANQGSEA. Trimming pared 4 bases from V and 6 bases from J, leaving 14 bases between. The DNA of the CDR3 is TGCAGCGTTGGGGTGGGGGGGCCCGATACGCAGTATTTT. Translating it yields CSVGVGGPDTQYF.

The chain employs TRBV19 and TRBJ2-1; no clear D gene. CDR3 length: 15 amino acids. Per the germline V gene, CDR1 is LNHDA and CDR2 is SQIVND (reference sequence). Trimming left V 6 bases short and J 2 bases short, with 14 bases between. The CDR3 here is CASSLLGGTYNEQFF. The DNA of the CDR3 is TGTGCCAGTAGCCTCCTCGGCGGAACCTACAATGAGCAGTTCTTC.

This clone has a handful of counts. The CDR3 DNA sequence: TGCGCCAGCAGCCTCCCTCTAGGGGATGGCTACACCTTC. Translated, it gives CASSLPLGDGYTF. The chain carries TRBV4-1 and TRBJ1-2, with D possibly matching TRBD1 (5 bases). Germline CDR1 MGHRA, CDR2 YSYEKL. Trimming shortened V by 4 bases and J by 6 bases, and 12 bases separated the two germline ends. This CDR3 spans 13 amino acids.

V gene TRBV2 combines with J gene TRBJ1-3; the D gene is possibly TRBD1 (6 bases). CDR3 length equals 17 residues. V lost 6 bases, J lost 0 bases, and 18 bases lay in between. The germline gives CDR1 SNHLY, CDR2 FYNNEI. The DNA of the CDR3 is TGTGCCAGCAGGCCGACGGCCGGGGGGCTCTCTGGAAACACCATATATTTT. The encoded protein is CASRPTAGGLSGNTIYF.

This chain's CDR3 is CSVEDRSKRGALDTQYF. CDR3 DNA: TGCAGCGTTGAAGATCGGAGTAAGCGGGGGGCCTTGGATACGCAGTATTTT. V usage is TRBV29-1 and J usage is TRBJ2-3; 9 bases line up with TRBD2. The CDR3 runs to 17 residues. Losses at the gene ends were 0 bases for V and 6 bases for J; bases not matched to a gene: 13. Germline assignment: CDR1 SQVTM and CDR2 ANQGSEA.

The chain is built from TRBV29-1 and TRBJ1-1, with 9 nucleotides matching TRBD1. CDR1 and CDR2 (germline): SQVTM, ANQGSEA. The CDR3 consists of 13 residues. Germline trimming cut 6 bases from V and 1 base from J; bases unmatched to any gene: 3. Written as DNA, the CDR3 is TGCAGCGTGACAGGGGGTCGGAACACTGAAGCTTTCTTT. This codes for CSVTGGRNTEAFF. The variable domain in full, completed from reference TRBV29-1 and TRBJ1-1, reads SAVISQKPSRDICQRGTSLTIQCQVDSQVTMMFWYRQQPGQSLTLIATANQGSEATYESGFVIDKFPISRPNLTFSTLTVSNMSPEDSSIYLCSVTGGRNTEAFFGQGTRLTVV.